This is a list of T cell receptor beta chains from one sample in a study of blood T cell repertoires in COVID-19. Generated by immunoSEQ multiplex PCR, the TCRdb table keeps only in-frame clones and is missing some. The repertoire holds approximately 150,000 clones, with 81% as singletons. Sequencing was done on a sample of peripheral blood. The source of these receptors is a human donor in a cohort sampled during active COVID-19. The CDR3 runs from the conserved cysteine through the conserved F or W. Each record gives: V gene, CDR3 length, D gene, J gene, clone size, CDR3 protein, CDR3 DNA. A D gene is named only where the DNA matches it firmly. Rows may omit the clone size; those that give it use once, few, many or a size class.

v_call: TRBV3-1/TRBV3-2; cdr3_length: 14; d_call: TRBD1; j_call: TRBJ2-7; clone_size: -; cdr3_aa: CASSPGDRVDEQYF; cdr3_nt: TGTGCCAGCAGCCCTGGAGACAGGGTTGACGAGCAGTACTTC
v_call: TRBV7-2; cdr3_length: 12; d_call: -; j_call: TRBJ2-7; clone_size: -; cdr3_aa: CASSSSYYEQYF; cdr3_nt: TGTGCCAGCAGCTCGTCTTACTACGAGCAGTACTTC
v_call: TRBV3-1/TRBV3-2; cdr3_length: 16; d_call: TRBD2; j_call: TRBJ2-7; clone_size: -; cdr3_aa: CASSQAQRGARYEQYF; cdr3_nt: TGTGCCAGCAGCCAAGCTCAGCGGGGGGCCCGCTACGAGCAGTACTTC
v_call: TRBV7-2; cdr3_length: 15; d_call: TRBD2; j_call: TRBJ2-1; clone_size: -; cdr3_aa: CASSSSGEPYNEQFF; cdr3_nt: TGTGCCAGCAGCTCGAGCGGGGAGCCCTACAATGAGCAGTTCTTC
v_call: TRBV7-9; cdr3_length: 13; d_call: -; j_call: TRBJ2-2; clone_size: few; cdr3_aa: CASSFKNTGELFF; cdr3_nt: TGTGCCAGCAGCTTTAAGAACACCGGGGAGCTGTTTTTT
v_call: TRBV11-2; cdr3_length: 16; d_call: TRBD2; j_call: TRBJ2-1; clone_size: -; cdr3_aa: CASSPSAGGAYNEQFF; cdr3_nt: TGTGCCAGCAGCCCTTCGGCGGGGGGCGCGTACAATGAGCAGTTCTTC
v_call: TRBV2; cdr3_length: 18; d_call: TRBD2; j_call: TRBJ2-3; clone_size: -; cdr3_aa: CASRELAGGLRGTDTQYF; cdr3_nt: TGTGCCAGCAGGGAACTAGCGGGAGGCCTCAGGGGCACAGATACGCAGTATTTT
v_call: TRBV27; cdr3_length: 13; d_call: -; j_call: TRBJ2-5; clone_size: -; cdr3_aa: CASSIDRGETQYF; cdr3_nt: TGTGCCAGCAGCATCGACCGAGGGGAGACCCAGTACTTC
v_call: TRBV13; cdr3_length: 15; d_call: TRBD1; j_call: TRBJ1-6; clone_size: -; cdr3_aa: CALGDRGSPNSPLHF; cdr3_nt: TGTGCATTGGGGGACAGGGGCTCCCCCAATTCACCCCTCCACTTT
v_call: TRBV7-2; cdr3_length: 16; d_call: -; j_call: TRBJ1-5; clone_size: many; cdr3_aa: CASSLVGGPSNQPQHF; cdr3_nt: TGTGCCAGCAGCTTAGTAGGAGGGCCGAGCAATCAGCCCCAGCATTTT
v_call: TRBV2; cdr3_length: 15; d_call: TRBD1; j_call: TRBJ2-1; clone_size: -; cdr3_aa: CASSQTGGAYSEQFF; cdr3_nt: TGTGCCAGCAGTCAAACAGGGGGCGCATACTCCGAGCAGTTCTTC
v_call: TRBV4-3; cdr3_length: 15; d_call: -; j_call: TRBJ2-7; clone_size: -; cdr3_aa: CASSQGTGGADEQYF; cdr3_nt: TGCGCCAGCAGCCAAGGTACTGGGGGGGCGGACGAGCAGTACTTC
v_call: TRBV6-5; cdr3_length: 13; d_call: -; j_call: TRBJ2-3; clone_size: -; cdr3_aa: CASSSQLRDTQYF; cdr3_nt: TGTGCCAGCAGTTCACAGCTCCGGGATACGCAGTATTTT
v_call: TRBV14; cdr3_length: 14; d_call: -; j_call: TRBJ1-2; clone_size: -; cdr3_aa: CASSQRAVLGGYTF; cdr3_nt: TGTGCCAGCAGCCAGAGGGCCGTCCTTGGGGGCTACACCTTC
v_call: TRBV29-1; cdr3_length: 15; d_call: -; j_call: TRBJ2-5; clone_size: -; cdr3_aa: CSVEGAAWGEETQYF; cdr3_nt: TGCAGCGTTGAAGGGGCGGCCTGGGGGGAAGAGACCCAGTACTTC
v_call: TRBV15; cdr3_length: 17; d_call: -; j_call: TRBJ2-6; clone_size: -; cdr3_aa: CATSRDRVSSGANVLTF; cdr3_nt: TGTGCCACCAGCAGAGACCGGGTTAGCTCTGGGGCCAACGTCCTGACTTTC
v_call: TRBV6-2/TRBV6-3; cdr3_length: 14; d_call: TRBD1; j_call: TRBJ2-1; clone_size: -; cdr3_aa: CASSRTGAGNEQFF; cdr3_nt: TGTGCCAGCAGTCGGACAGGGGCAGGCAATGAGCAGTTCTTC
v_call: TRBV3-1/TRBV3-2; cdr3_length: 17; d_call: TRBD1; j_call: TRBJ1-4; clone_size: -; cdr3_aa: CASSQDGTGWPNEKLFF; cdr3_nt: TGTGCCAGCAGCCAAGACGGGACAGGGTGGCCTAATGAAAAACTGTTTTTT
v_call: TRBV4-1; cdr3_length: 17; d_call: -; j_call: TRBJ1-3; clone_size: few; cdr3_aa: CASSQVYGGMRGNTIYF; cdr3_nt: TGCGCCAGCAGCCAAGTTTATGGAGGGATGCGGGGAAACACCATATATTTT
v_call: TRBV19; cdr3_length: 14; d_call: -; j_call: TRBJ2-7; clone_size: -; cdr3_aa: CASSTRERFYEQYF; cdr3_nt: TGTGCCAGTAGTACTCGGGAGCGGTTCTACGAGCAGTACTTC
v_call: TRBV24-1; cdr3_length: 17; d_call: TRBD2; j_call: TRBJ2-3; clone_size: -; cdr3_aa: CATSDPKTSGATDTQYF; cdr3_nt: TGTGCCACCAGTGATCCCAAAACTAGCGGAGCCACAGATACGCAGTATTTT
v_call: TRBV5-8; cdr3_length: 15; d_call: TRBD1; j_call: TRBJ1-5; clone_size: -; cdr3_aa: CASRYRGRSNQPQHF; cdr3_nt: TGTGCCAGCAGGTACAGGGGTCGGAGCAATCAGCCCCAGCATTTT